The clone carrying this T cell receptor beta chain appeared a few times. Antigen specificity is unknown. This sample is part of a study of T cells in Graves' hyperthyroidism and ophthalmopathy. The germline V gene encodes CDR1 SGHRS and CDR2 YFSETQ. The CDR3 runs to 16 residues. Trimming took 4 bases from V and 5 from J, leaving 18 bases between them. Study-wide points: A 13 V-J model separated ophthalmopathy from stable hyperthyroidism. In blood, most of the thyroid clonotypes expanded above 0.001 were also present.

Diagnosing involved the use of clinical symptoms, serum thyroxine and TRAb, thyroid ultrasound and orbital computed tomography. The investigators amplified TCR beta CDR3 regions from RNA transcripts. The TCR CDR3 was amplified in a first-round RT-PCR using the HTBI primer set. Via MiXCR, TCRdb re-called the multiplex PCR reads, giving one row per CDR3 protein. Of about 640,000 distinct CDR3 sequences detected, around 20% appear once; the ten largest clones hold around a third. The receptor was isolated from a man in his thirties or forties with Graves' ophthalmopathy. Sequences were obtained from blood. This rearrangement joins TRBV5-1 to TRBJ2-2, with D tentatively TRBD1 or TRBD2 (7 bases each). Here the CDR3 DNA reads TGCGCCAGCAGCCCTCAGACAGGGAGGGTGACCGGGGAGCTGTTTTTT. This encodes CASSPQTGRVTGELFF.